Following are 20 T cell receptor beta chains from one sample sequenced in a study of T cells in Graves' hyperthyroidism and ophthalmopathy. TCR beta CDR3 region amplification was performed from RNA transcripts. In the first-round RT-PCR of the TCR CDR3, the HTBI primer set was used. In TCRdb, the multiplex PCR reads were re-called with MiXCR into one record per CDR3 protein. The repertoire consists of roughly 240,000 distinct CDR3 sequences, with around 24% occurring once and the leading ten covering around 40%. The sequenced sample consisted of blood. The receptor set was obtained from a woman between 40 and 50 years old with Graves' ophthalmopathy.

This clonotype has ten or more counts. This chain connects TRBV18 to TRBJ1-2; D gene ambiguous. The CDR3 runs 13 residues. CDR1 and CDR2 (germline): KGHSH, LQKENI. V was trimmed by 5 bases and J by 2 bases, leaving 9 bases between them. CDR3 DNA: TGTGCCAGCTCAGATGACACCAACTATGGCTACACCTTC. Translation: CASSDDTNYGYTF.

This clonotype was seen ten or more times. The chain couples TRBV7-9 to TRBJ2-7, with 7 positions matching TRBD2. This CDR3 is 13 amino acids long. The junction had 4 bases not matched to a gene; V was cut back by 4 bases and J by 4 bases. Germline CDR1 and CDR2: SEHNR and FQNEAQ (reference sequence). The CDR3 DNA reads as TGTGCCAGCAGCTCCTATAGCGGGTACGAGCAGTACTTC. Its protein product is CASSSYSGYEQYF.

This clonotype was picked up many times. The rearrangement links TRBV5-1 to TRBJ1-2; D gene unclear. Germline V gene sequence: CDR1 SGHRS, CDR2 YFSETQ. This CDR3 is built from 15 residues. V was cut by 0 bases and J by 5 bases, with 14 bases left in between. The CDR3 DNA reads as TGCGCCAGCAGCTTGGCCTCGGAAGGACCTTATGGCTACACCTTC. It translates to CASSLASEGPYGYTF.

J is TRBJ1-1 and V is TRBV6-2 or TRBV6-3, with 12 bases aligning to TRBD1. The germline gives CDR1 MNHEY, CDR2 SVGEGT. The V gene end was trimmed by 7 bases and the J gene end by 0 bases; junction bases not matched to a gene: 15. The CDR3 has 19 residues. CDR3 in DNA: TGTGCCAGCACCCCCCGGGACAGGGGGCGGGAGAACATGAACACTGAAGCTTTCTTT. Translation: CASTPRDRGRENMNTEAFF.

The J gene is TRBJ1-6, the V gene TRBV30; TRBD1 might be the D (5 bases). The CDR3 runs 14 residues. Germline CDR1 is GTSNPN and CDR2 is SVGIG (reference sequence). The ends were cut back, 2 bases at V and 10 bases at J, with 15 bases in the middle. CDR3 nucleotide sequence: TGTGCCTGGAGTTCGGCCTATCCAGGGTCACCCCTCCACTTT. Protein sequence: CAWSSAYPGSPLHF.

Many counts were recorded for this clonotype. The chain links TRBV6-5 to TRBJ1-6; 9 bases are a match to TRBD1. Germline lookup yields CDR1 MNHEY and CDR2 SVGAGI. V dropped 6 bases and J dropped 9; count of bases not matched to a gene: 12. The CDR3 covers 16 residues. CDR3 in amino acids: CASRPRSGQGSSPLHF. CDR3 sequence (DNA): TGTGCCAGCAGACCCCGGAGTGGACAGGGGAGTTCACCCCTCCACTTT.

This clonotype was observed at least ten times. J is TRBJ1-2 and V is TRBV6-5; D is perhaps TRBD1 (5 bases). Germline V gene sequence: CDR1 MNHEY, CDR2 SVGAGI. The CDR3 is 13 residues long. V lost 4 bases and J 4 bases, leaving 10 bases between the germline ends. The DNA for the CDR3 is TGTGCCAGCAGTTCGGGGGAGCCCTATGGCTACACCTTC. Its translation: CASSSGEPYGYTF.

This clonotype occurred many times. V is TRBV19 and J is TRBJ1-1; TRBD1 agrees at 7 bases. CDR1 is LNHDA and CDR2 is SQIVND in the germline V gene (reference sequence). The J segment lost 1 base and the V segment lost 6 bases, leaving 5 bases of the junction unmatched. This CDR3 contains 14 residues. The CDR3 DNA is TGTGCCAGTAGAAGCACAGGGGCGAACACTGAAGCTTTCTTT. Residues: CASRSTGANTEAFF.

This clonotype appeared many times. The rearrangement joins TRBV9 to TRBJ2-7, with D possibly matching TRBD2 (6 bases). Germline CDR1 reads SGDLS; CDR2 reads YYNGEE. This CDR3 is built from 15 residues. Trimming took off 3 bases at V and 1 base at J, with 14 bases between the two ends. This CDR3 is CASSEGGAVSYEQYF. The CDR3 nucleotides read TGTGCCAGCAGCGAAGGAGGGGCCGTTTCCTACGAGCAGTACTTC.

This clonotype has ten or more counts. The J gene is TRBJ2-7, the V gene TRBV2, with D tentatively TRBD1 (6 bases). Germline V gene lookup returns CDR1 SNHLY and CDR2 FYNNEI. Between the trimmed V and J ends, which lost 1 base and 1 base, there was a span of 11 bases. The CDR3 has 15 amino acids. The CDR3 nucleotides read TGTGCCAGCAGTGAAGGGCAGGGGCTTTCCTACGAGCAGTACTTC. Its protein product is CASSEGQGLSYEQYF. Complete variable domain (other parts from reference TRBV2 and TRBJ2-7): EPEVTQTPSHQVTQMGQEVILRCVPISNHLYFYWYRQILGQKVEFLVSFYNNEISEKSEIFDDQFSVERPDGSNFTLKIRSTKLEDSAMYFCASSEGQGLSYEQYFGPGTRLTVT.

In DNA, the CDR3 is TGTGCCACCAGTGCGATAGGAGGAGAGACCCAGTACTTC. Amino acid sequence: CATSAIGGETQYF. The rearrangement joins TRBV24-1 to TRBJ2-5, with D tentatively TRBD2 (5 bases). The germline V gene has CDR1 KGHDR and CDR2 SFDVKD. The V end was cut by 5 bases, the J end by 4 bases, with 10 bases between. The CDR3 runs to 13 residues.

This clonotype has at least ten counts. One end of the junction does not line up with germline, which may come from a read error. The CDR3 here is CASSPGTSNEQYF. CDR3 nucleotide sequence: TGTGCCAGCAGTCCCGGGACCTCCAACGAGCAGTACTTC. V gene TRBV2 combines with J gene TRBJ2-7; D tentatively fits TRBD1 or TRBD2 (5 bases each). Germline assignment: CDR1 SNHLY and CDR2 FYNNEI. The CDR3 sequence is 13 residues long. Filled out from reference TRBV2 and TRBJ2-7, the complete variable domain reads EPEVTQTPSHQVTQMGQEVILRCVPISNHLYFYWYRQILGQKVEFLVSFYNNEISEKSEIFDDQFSVERPDGSNFTLKIRSTKLEDSAMYFCASSPGTSNEQYFGPGTRLTVT.

This clonotype has ten or more counts. This chain connects TRBV7-2 to TRBJ2-5; 7 bases fit TRBD1. Germline values: CDR1 SGHTA, CDR2 FQGNSA. The J segment lost 2 bases and the V segment lost 1 base, leaving 4 bases of the junction unmatched. The CDR3 length is 15 residues. Written as DNA, the CDR3 is TGTGCCAGCAGCTTAGGGGACAGAAATCAAGAGACCCAGTACTTC. This sequence encodes CASSLGDRNQETQYF. Using reference TRBV7-2 and TRBJ2-5 for the parts outside the CDR3, the full variable domain is GAGVSQSPSNKVTEKGKDVELRCDPISGHTALYWYRQSLGQGLEFLIYFQGNSAPDKSGLPSDRFSAERTGGSVSTLTIQRTQQEDSAVYLCASSLGDRNQETQYFGPGTRLLVL.

This clonotype has ten or more counts. The chain employs TRBV6-5 and TRBJ1-5, with D unresolved. V gave up 4 bases and J gave up 0 bases, with 7 bases separating them. Per germline, CDR1 MNHEY and CDR2 SVGAGI. CDR3 length: 14 residues. CDR3 region: CASSFGVSNQPQHF. The DNA of the CDR3 is TGTGCCAGCAGTTTCGGGGTTAGCAATCAGCCCCAGCATTTT.

With respect to this clonotype: The junction does not match germline at one end; this may be a read error. The rearrangement links TRBV6-2 or TRBV6-3 to TRBJ2-5, with TRBD2 matching over 7 bases. The germline gives CDR1 MNHEY, CDR2 SVGEGT. The CDR3 has 14 amino acids. For the CDR3, the DNA is TGTGCCAGCAGATCCGGAGGCGGGAGAGAGACACAGTACTTC. Amino acids: CASRSGGGRETQYF.

This clonotype was found many times. CDR3 amino acids: CASTTSGKETQYF. The CDR3 nucleotides are TGTGCCAGCACGACTAGCGGGAAAGAGACCCAGTACTTC. The V call is TRBV13, the J call TRBJ2-5, with 11 bases identical to TRBD2. The CDR3 runs 13 residues. V trimming: 7 bases; J trimming: 3 bases; junction bases outside the gene matches: 1. Germline loops: CDR1 PRHDT, CDR2 FYEKMQ (reference sequence).

At least ten counts were recorded for this clonotype. V usage is TRBV6-5 and J usage is TRBJ2-5, with 8 nucleotides matching TRBD1. Germline V lookup: CDR1 MNHEY, CDR2 SVGAGI. V shed 6 bases and J 4 bases; nucleotides not matched to a gene: 7. CDR3 length equals 14 residues. The CDR3 DNA is TGTGCCAGCAGAACGGACAGGGCTGGAGAGACCCAGTACTTC. Amino acids: CASRTDRAGETQYF.

J is TRBJ1-5 and V is TRBV12-3 or TRBV12-4, with 8 bases lining up with TRBD1. J lost 7 bases, V lost 4 bases, and 9 bases had no gene match. CDR3 length: 15 amino acids. CDR3 bases: TGTGCCAGCAGTTCGGTGCTACAGGGGGTACAGCCCCAGCATTTT. It specifies CASSSVLQGVQPQHF.

This clonotype has ten or more counts. The genes are TRBV3-1 and TRBJ2-5; D is perhaps TRBD1 (5 bases). Germline V gene data show CDR1 as LGHDT and CDR2 as YNNKEL (reference sequence). This CDR3 is 13 amino acids long. V gave up 1 base and J gave up 3 bases, with 6 bases separating them. The CDR3 protein is CASSQGQKETQYF. DNA for the CDR3: TGTGCCAGCAGCCAAGGACAGAAAGAGACCCAGTACTTC.

The CDR3 sequence is CASSDRNSGANVLTF. CDR3 sequence (DNA): TGTGCCAGTAGTGACAGGAACTCTGGGGCCAACGTCCTGACTTTC. The rearrangement uses TRBV19 and TRBJ2-6, with D possibly TRBD1 on 6 matching bases. Per germline, CDR1 LNHDA and CDR2 SQIVND (reference sequence). With 5 bases removed from V and 0 bases from J, the gap between germline ends came to 8 bases. The CDR3 runs 15 residues. Full variable domain (remainder filled in from reference TRBV19 and TRBJ2-6): DGGITQSPKYLFRKEGQNVTLSCEQNLNHDAMYWYRQDPGQGLRLIYYSQIVNDFQKGDIAEGYSVSREKKESFPLTVTSAQKNPTAFYLCASSDRNSGANVLTFGAGSRLTVL.